This TCR beta chain was identified in a study of blood T cell repertoires in COVID-19. Study background: Sources were T cells, B-cell-depleted T cells, or PBMCs; the material itself was cDNA or gDNA.

Here immunoSEQ multiplex PCR was the method, and the copy in TCRdb shows in-frame clones only, minus some. This table has about 140,000 clones, around 73% appearing once. V lost 0 bases, J lost 9 bases, and 6 bases lay in between. Germline values: CDR1 SGHTS, CDR2 YDEGEE. The CDR3 is 11 residues long. This chain links TRBV5-8 with TRBJ1-1; D ambiguous. The TCR sequence derives from a man aged 55 to 69 who had recovered from COVID-19. Sequenced material: peripheral blood. DNA for the CDR3: TGTGCCAGCAGCTTGGCGAGGAAAGCTTTCTTT. This codes for CASSLARKAFF.